What follows are 9 T cell receptor beta chains derived from one specimen sequenced in a study of cytomegalovirus exposure and HLA in healthy donors. Primers included in the PCR were 60 Vbeta and 13 Jbeta primers. TCRdb keeps only in-frame clones here, not all; method: immunoSEQ multiplex PCR. Altogether over 80,000 clones are present, 70% to 75% being singletons, with the ten largest covering about 3.5%. The sequenced sample was PBMCs. The receptors were gathered from a man between 40 and 49 years old in good health and CMV-seronegative.

The chain uses TRBV18 and TRBJ2-3; D perhaps matches TRBD2 (6 bases). The CDR3 runs 17 residues. V lost 0 bases and J lost 4, with 17 bases in between. From germline, CDR1 is KGHSH and CDR2 LQKENI. Here the CDR3 reads CASSPPTTSHRPDTQYF. For the CDR3, the DNA is TGTGCCAGCTCACCACCTACGACTAGTCATAGGCCAGATACGCAGTATTTT.

This chain's CDR3 is CAWAIQGTGTYEQYF. The CDR3 DNA reads as TGTGCCTGGGCGATACAGGGGACAGGGACCTACGAGCAGTACTTC. The chain employs TRBV30 and TRBJ2-5; 9 bases align to TRBD1. The J call is uncertain, as TRBJ2-7 better fits the DNA end. Germline CDR1 and CDR2: GTSNPN and SVGIG (reference sequence). This CDR3 is 15 amino acids long.

This clone occurred once. J is TRBJ1-1 and V is TRBV30, with TRBD1 identical over 9 bases. The trim removed 7 bases at V and 0 bases at J, leaving 6 bases unmatched. CDR3 size: 14 residues. Germline lookup yields CDR1 GTSNPN and CDR2 SVGIG (reference sequence). The CDR3: CASQGAGLNTEAFF. The CDR3 region has the DNA TGTGCCTCACAGGGGGCGGGTTTGAACACTGAAGCTTTCTTT.

Of note for this clone: The junction does not match germline at one end; this may be a read error. V gene TRBV5-1 combines with J gene TRBJ1-5, with a tentative D call TRBD1 (6 bases). This CDR3 has 14 residues. Germline V gene data show CDR1 as SGHRS and CDR2 as YFSETQ. CDR3 protein: CASSLGGGNQPQHF. CDR3 nucleotide sequence: TGCGCCAGCAGTTTGGGGGGCGGCAATCAGCCCCAGCATTTT.

This clone has only a few counts. The chain links TRBV7-6 to TRBJ2-6, with a weak D call TRBD2 (6 bases). Looked up from germline, CDR1 is SGHVS and CDR2 is FNYEAQ. The CDR3 extends over 15 amino acids. V dropped 3 bases and J dropped 2 bases, with 8 bases sitting between them. The CDR3, as DNA: TGTGCCAGCAGCTTCGGGAGTGCTGGGGCCAACGTCCTGACTTTC. Its protein product is CASSFGSAGANVLTF.

This chain links TRBV5-1 with TRBJ1-1; weak D call: TRBD1 (6 bases). V was trimmed by 3 bases and J by 4 bases, leaving 13 bases between them. This CDR3 contains 14 residues. CDR1 and CDR2 from the germline V gene are SGHRS and YFSETQ. The CDR3 spells CASSYAGAATEAFF. As DNA, the CDR3 is TGCGCCAGCAGCTATGCAGGGGCGGCCACTGAAGCTTTCTTT.

The CDR3 reads CASSLPGQGREKLFF. The CDR3, as DNA: TGTGCCAGCAGCCTTCCGGGACAGGGGCGAGAAAAACTGTTTTTT. The V gene is TRBV7-9, the J gene TRBJ1-4, with TRBD1 matching over 10 bases. The V gene's germline CDR1 is SEHNR and CDR2 FQNEAQ (reference sequence). The V segment lost 5 bases and the J segment 8 bases; nucleotides outside the gene matches: 8. This CDR3 comprises 15 residues. Full variable domain (rest looked up from reference TRBV7-9 and TRBJ1-4): DTGVSQNPRHKITKRGQNVTFRCDPISEHNRLYWYRQTLGQGPEFLTYFQNEAQLEKSRLLSDRFSAERPKGSFSTLEIQRTEQGDSAMYLCASSLPGQGREKLFFGSGTQLSVL.

This chain connects TRBV13 to TRBJ2-4, with 8 bases fitting TRBD2. Germline loops: CDR1 PRHDT, CDR2 FYEKMQ (reference sequence). Germline trimming cut 5 bases from V and 5 bases from J; bases unmatched to any gene: 5. The CDR3 has 14 amino acids. The CDR3 nucleotides read TGTGCCAGCAGCCCAAGCGGGGGCCAAAACATTCAGTACTTC. It codes for CASSPSGGQNIQYF.

The chain couples TRBV6-5 to TRBJ2-1; D not certain. Trimming shortened V by 2 bases and J by 2 bases, and 10 bases separated the two germline ends. Germline V CDR1 and CDR2: MNHEY, SVGAGI. The CDR3 spans 15 residues. CDR3 sequence reads: CASSYGPATYNEQFF. The CDR3 DNA follows: TGTGCCAGCAGTTACGGGCCAGCCACCTACAATGAGCAGTTCTTC.